The 24 T cell receptor beta chains below all came from one sample that was sequenced in a study of glioma-infiltrating T cells after dendritic cell vaccination (dated by TCRdb to 2016 to 2017). Receptor libraries were prepared by the immunoSEQ multiplex PCR assay. TCRdb carries this immuneACCESS record with in-frame sequences only. Its versions omit some clonotypes, under half of them owing to an unresolved V gene in the studies checked, with the rest unexplained. This sample gives tens of thousands of clones in total; 90% of them show up just once. Around 2.2% of the sample lies in the top ten. This material consisted of blood, taken before dendritic cell vaccination. The receptors were gathered from a human donor with glioblastoma.

This rearrangement joins TRBV7-8 to TRBJ2-7; TRBD2 matches at 9 bases. The J segment lost 7 bases and the V segment lost 5 bases, leaving 12 bases of the junction unmatched. This CDR3 region has 15 residues. The germline V gene has CDR1 SGHVS and CDR2 FQNEAQ. The CDR3 reads CASSPWASGVGEQYF. The CDR3 DNA reads TGTGCCAGCAGCCCGTGGGCTAGCGGGGTGGGGGAGCAGTACTTC.

The chain links TRBV7-2 to TRBJ1-1, with D tentatively TRBD1 (5 bases). CDR3 length: 13 amino acids. V lost 4 bases to trimming and J lost 0 bases, with 6 bases between them. Germline V lookup: CDR1 SGHTA, CDR2 FQGNSA. The CDR3 bases are TGTGCCAGCAGCTCACAGGTGAACACTGAAGCTTTCTTT. Its protein is CASSSQVNTEAFF. The whole variable domain, filled in from reference TRBV7-2 and TRBJ1-1, reads GAGVSQSPSNKVTEKGKDVELRCDPISGHTALYWYRQSLGQGLEFLIYFQGNSAPDKSGLPSDRFSAERTGGSVSTLTIQRTQQEDSAVYLCASSSQVNTEAFFGQGTRLTVV.

The gene calls are TRBV4-2 and TRBJ2-3, with D possibly TRBD2 on 6 matching bases. CDR3 length: 13 residues. Germline CDR1 LGHNA, CDR2 YNFKEQ. The V end was cut by 4 bases, the J end by 5 bases, with 10 bases between. DNA of the CDR3: TGTGCCAGCAGCCCGAACGGGGGAGATACGCAGTATTTT. Translated: CASSPNGGDTQYF.

This clone appeared a single time. The rearrangement uses TRBV2 and TRBJ1-4, with D possibly matching TRBD1 (5 bases). V lost 5 bases to trimming and J lost 0 bases, with 7 bases between them. Per the germline V gene, CDR1 is SNHLY and CDR2 is FYNNEI. This CDR3 is 14 amino acids long. CDR3 coding DNA: TGTGCCAGCAGTCAGGGTGCAACTAATGAAAAACTGTTTTTT. As protein: CASSQGATNEKLFF. Together with reference TRBV2 and TRBJ1-4, the CDR3 gives the full variable domain: EPEVTQTPSHQVTQMGQEVILRCVPISNHLYFYWYRQILGQKVEFLVSFYNNEISEKSEIFDDQFSVERPDGSNFTLKIRSTKLEDSAMYFCASSQGATNEKLFFGSGTQLSVL.

This clone was detected once. This chain uses TRBV6-1 with TRBJ2-7; 7 bases fit TRBD1. The CDR3 is 16 amino acids. Germline trimming cut 3 bases from V and 0 bases from J; bases unmatched to any gene: 8. Germline V gene data show CDR1 as MNHNS and CDR2 as SASEGT. For the CDR3, the DNA is TGTGCCAGCAGTGACCCAGGGGGACGGAGCTCCTACGAGCAGTACTTC. Protein: CASSDPGGRSSYEQYF.

The J gene is TRBJ2-3, the V gene TRBV6-1; weak D call: TRBD2 (6 bases). V shed 4 bases and J shed 4 bases, with 15 bases lying between them. Germline V gives CDR1 MNHNS, CDR2 SASEGT. CDR3 length: 15 residues. This chain's CDR3 is CASSAPGAFADTQYF. For the CDR3, the DNA is TGTGCCAGCAGTGCACCGGGAGCGTTCGCAGATACGCAGTATTTT.

The chain carries TRBV5-1 and TRBJ1-1; TRBD1 aligns across 8 bases. Germline lookup yields CDR1 SGHRS and CDR2 YFSETQ. Trimming took 4 bases from V and 3 from J; bases not matched to a gene: 5. CDR3 length: 14 amino acids. In DNA, the CDR3 is TGCGCCAGCAGCGGTACAGGGGGTGACACTGAAGCTTTCTTT. Encoded protein: CASSGTGGDTEAFF.

The chain is built from TRBV7-2 and TRBJ2-2; 8 bases match TRBD1. Losses at the gene ends were 5 bases for V and 4 bases for J; bases not matched to a gene: 3. CDR1 is SGHTA, CDR2 FQGNSA, per germline. The CDR3 length is 14 residues. The CDR3 sequence is CASSPTGVTGELFF. For the CDR3, the DNA is TGTGCCAGCAGCCCGACAGGGGTCACCGGGGAGCTGTTTTTT.

The chain has TRBV5-4 and TRBJ2-5; D may be TRBD2 (6 bases). The end of the DNA aligns better with TRBJ2-7, so the J call may be wrong. Germline CDR1 SGHNT, CDR2 YYREEE (reference sequence). The CDR3 is 13 residues long. The CDR3 protein is CASSHRDFIEQYF. CDR3 coding DNA: TGTGCCAGCAGCCATAGGGACTTTATCGAGCAGTACTTC.

The rearrangement joins TRBV7-6 to TRBJ2-1; no clear D. This CDR3 spans 15 amino acids. The germline V gene encodes CDR1 SGHVS and CDR2 FNYEAQ. V was cut by 4 bases and J by 0 bases, with 10 bases left in between. CDR3 loop: CASSSTVSSYNEQFF. The CDR3 nucleotides read TGTGCCAGCAGCTCCACAGTTAGCTCCTACAATGAGCAGTTCTTC.

The genes are TRBV7-2 and TRBJ2-1, with D possibly being TRBD2 (5 bases). The CDR3 is 13 amino acids. The germline V gene encodes CDR1 SGHTA and CDR2 FQGNSA. V dropped 4 bases and J dropped 9 bases, with 13 bases sitting between them. The CDR3 sequence is CASSSILRGEQFF. As DNA, the CDR3 is TGTGCCAGCAGCTCGATCCTTCGGGGTGAGCAGTTCTTC.

V and J are TRBV25-1 and TRBJ2-5, with D unclear. V lost 3 bases and J 5 bases, leaving 16 bases between the germline ends. In germline, CDR1 is MGHDK, CDR2 SYGVNS. The CDR3 has 15 amino acids. This CDR3 reads CASSDAGWVRETQYF. CDR3 DNA: TGTGCCAGCAGTGACGCCGGATGGGTGAGGGAGACCCAGTACTTC.

V and J are TRBV7-8 and TRBJ1-2; 8 bases map to TRBD1. CDR1 is SGHVS and CDR2 is FQNEAQ in the germline V gene. This CDR3 contains 12 residues. Germline trimming cut 5 bases from V and 8 bases from J; bases unmatched to any gene: 4. For the CDR3, the DNA is TGTGCCAGCAGCCAGGACAGGGTCGGCTACACCTTC. Its protein is CASSQDRVGYTF.

As regards this clone: One junction end disagrees with the germline gene, perhaps due to a read error. Other nucleotide sequences from this sample produce the same CDR3. The genes are TRBV10-3 and TRBJ1-6; 10 bases are a match to TRBD1. There are 15 residues in the CDR3. Germline V gene lookup returns CDR1 ENHRY and CDR2 SYGVKD. CDR3 DNA sequence: TGTGCCATCAGCCCGGGACAGGGGAAAAATTCCCCCCTCCACTTT. Its protein is CAISPGQGKNSPLHF.

This sequence joins TRBV6-5 and TRBJ2-7, with D tentatively TRBD1 (5 bases). Germline-derived CDR1 and CDR2 are MNHEY and SVGAGI. Trimming removed 4 bases from V and 5 bases from J, with 18 bases in between. This CDR3 has 15 residues. The CDR3 DNA is TGTGCCAGCAGTTCCTGGACACCCCAAGCCAACGAGCAGTACTTC. Translated, it gives CASSSWTPQANEQYF.

This rearrangement joins TRBV6-4 to TRBJ2-3; D possibly corresponds to TRBD2 (6 bases). This CDR3 is built from 17 residues. Germline V lookup: CDR1 MRHNA, CDR2 SNTAGT. V dropped 5 bases and J dropped 2 bases, with 20 bases sitting between them. CDR3 residues: CASSTLLIAGHTDTQYF. CDR3 in DNA: TGTGCCAGCAGTACTCTTCTCATTGCGGGGCACACAGATACGCAGTATTTT.

The chain is built from TRBV21-1 and TRBJ1-2; the table names TRBD1, a call not compared with the DNA. TRBV21-1 counts as a pseudogene. CDR3 length: 16 amino acids. This CDR3 reads CASSNNDSKVNYGYTF. CDR3 sequence (DNA): TGTGCCAGCAGCAATAACGACAGTAAGGTTAACTATGGCTACACCTTC.

The genes are TRBV18 and TRBJ2-5; TRBD1 agrees at 7 bases. Trimming removed 1 base from V and 5 bases from J; junction bases left unmatched: 4. There are 14 residues in the CDR3. The V gene's germline CDR1 is KGHSH and CDR2 LQKENI. The CDR3 here is CASSPLGQEETQYF. The CDR3 DNA sequence: TGTGCCAGCTCACCACTCGGACAGGAGGAGACCCAGTACTTC.

V and J are TRBV2 and TRBJ1-2, with D maybe TRBD1 (6 bases). Germline V CDR1 and CDR2: SNHLY, FYNNEI. There are 13 residues in the CDR3. Trimming removed 10 bases from V and 0 bases from J, with 12 bases in between. CDR3 region: CATTGWANYGYTF. The CDR3 DNA reads as TGTGCCACCACAGGGTGGGCTAACTATGGCTACACCTTC.

V is TRBV2 and J is TRBJ1-2; D may be TRBD1 (6 bases). The CDR3 is 12 amino acids. Germline lookup yields CDR1 SNHLY and CDR2 FYNNEI. The V gene lost 7 bases and the J gene lost 8 bases, with 14 bases spanning the gap. As DNA, the CDR3 is TGTGCCAGCAATGGGGGCAGGGGCGGCTACACCTTC. This encodes CASNGGRGGYTF.

The chain carries TRBV6-5 and TRBJ1-5; no firm D call. The CDR3 totals 15 residues. Per the germline V gene, CDR1 is MNHEY and CDR2 is SVGAGI. V lost 1 base and J lost 7, with 14 bases in between. The CDR3 loop reads CASSYLASPGQPQHF. The CDR3, as DNA: TGTGCCAGCAGTTACTTAGCCAGCCCGGGGCAGCCCCAGCATTTT.

The chain carries TRBV6-1 and TRBJ1-5, with D uncertain. Looked up from germline, CDR1 is MNHNS and CDR2 is SASEGT. V gave up 1 base and J gave up 3 bases, with 10 bases separating them. The CDR3 length is 15 residues. The CDR3 bases are TGTGCCAGCAGTGAAGAAACTGGTATCAATCAGCCCCAGCATTTT. This translates into CASSEETGINQPQHF.

This chain links TRBV7-2 with TRBJ2-3, with D unclear. The CDR3 loop spans 14 amino acids. Trimming took off 4 bases at V and 4 bases at J, with 12 bases between the two ends. Germline loops: CDR1 SGHTA, CDR2 FQGNSA. CDR3 in DNA: TGTGCCAGCAGCTCCCAGAGGATAGCAGATACGCAGTATTTT. Its protein is CASSSQRIADTQYF.

The chain employs TRBV7-7 and TRBJ2-2; D possibly corresponds to TRBD2 (6 bases). CDR3 length: 16 amino acids. Germline values: CDR1 SSHAT, CDR2 FNYEAQ (reference sequence). Between the trimmed V and J ends, which lost 5 bases and 4 bases, there was a span of 17 bases. In nucleotides, the CDR3 is TGTGCCAGCAGCCCGCCGGGCGGGGAGTTCACCGGGGAGCTGTTTTTT. Translated, it gives CASSPPGGEFTGELFF.